What follows is one T cell receptor beta chain and its context. Its antigen is not known. The sample is drawn from a study of breast tumors, draining lymph nodes, adjacent tissues. The V gene's germline CDR1 is DFQATT and CDR2 SNEGSKA (reference sequence). Losses at the gene ends were 5 bases for V and 5 bases for J; bases not matched to a gene: 4. The CDR3 contains 14 residues. Study-level results: Data fit most tumor T cells coming from lymph node, expanding in tumor. Tumor and nontumor repertoires were significantly more similar in luminal-like than in basal-like breast cancer. Tumor TCR diversity was below lymph nodes but above nontumor tissue.

MiXCR was run by TCRdb on the multiplex PCR reads, yielding one entry per CDR3 protein. The table includes 20,000 to 25,000 distinct CDR3 sequences, 64% detected once. Sequences were obtained from tumor-adjacent breast tissue. This chain links TRBV20-1 with TRBJ2-3; 13 bases agree with TRBD2. This clonotype was obtained from a female donor with breast cancer. Some clones in this sample may be carry-over from other donors' samples. The CDR3 is CSALGLAGRDTQYF. For the CDR3, the DNA is TGCAGTGCTCTGGGACTAGCGGGACGAGATACGCAGTATTTT.